This T cell receptor (beta chain) was obtained from a study of identical twins. This CDR3 has 13 amino acids. With 8 bases clipped from V and 2 bases from J, the junction kept 4 bases outside the gene matches. Germline loops: CDR1 SNHLY, CDR2 FYNNEI. A universal primer site was incorporated via template switching, and the cDNA contained unique molecular identifiers. TCRdb processed the 5' RACE reads anew with MiXCR; each CDR3 protein has one entry. The sample yields 350,000 or so distinct CDR3 sequences, 9% to 15% seen once. Turning to this clonotype: Its antigen is currently unknown.

Overall study findings and caveats: These conclusions were based on statistical analysis (cross-sectional, not following the same donors).

A further study also used this sample, focusing on yellow fever vaccine responses in identical twins.

The source material was CD8+ T cells sorted from blood. V gene TRBV2 combines with J gene TRBJ2-3; the match to TRBD2 covers 7 bases. This TCR was sampled from a young woman in good health. CDR3 DNA: TGTGCCAGCTTGGGGGGGATCACAGATACGCAGTATTTT. Its protein is CASLGGITDTQYF.